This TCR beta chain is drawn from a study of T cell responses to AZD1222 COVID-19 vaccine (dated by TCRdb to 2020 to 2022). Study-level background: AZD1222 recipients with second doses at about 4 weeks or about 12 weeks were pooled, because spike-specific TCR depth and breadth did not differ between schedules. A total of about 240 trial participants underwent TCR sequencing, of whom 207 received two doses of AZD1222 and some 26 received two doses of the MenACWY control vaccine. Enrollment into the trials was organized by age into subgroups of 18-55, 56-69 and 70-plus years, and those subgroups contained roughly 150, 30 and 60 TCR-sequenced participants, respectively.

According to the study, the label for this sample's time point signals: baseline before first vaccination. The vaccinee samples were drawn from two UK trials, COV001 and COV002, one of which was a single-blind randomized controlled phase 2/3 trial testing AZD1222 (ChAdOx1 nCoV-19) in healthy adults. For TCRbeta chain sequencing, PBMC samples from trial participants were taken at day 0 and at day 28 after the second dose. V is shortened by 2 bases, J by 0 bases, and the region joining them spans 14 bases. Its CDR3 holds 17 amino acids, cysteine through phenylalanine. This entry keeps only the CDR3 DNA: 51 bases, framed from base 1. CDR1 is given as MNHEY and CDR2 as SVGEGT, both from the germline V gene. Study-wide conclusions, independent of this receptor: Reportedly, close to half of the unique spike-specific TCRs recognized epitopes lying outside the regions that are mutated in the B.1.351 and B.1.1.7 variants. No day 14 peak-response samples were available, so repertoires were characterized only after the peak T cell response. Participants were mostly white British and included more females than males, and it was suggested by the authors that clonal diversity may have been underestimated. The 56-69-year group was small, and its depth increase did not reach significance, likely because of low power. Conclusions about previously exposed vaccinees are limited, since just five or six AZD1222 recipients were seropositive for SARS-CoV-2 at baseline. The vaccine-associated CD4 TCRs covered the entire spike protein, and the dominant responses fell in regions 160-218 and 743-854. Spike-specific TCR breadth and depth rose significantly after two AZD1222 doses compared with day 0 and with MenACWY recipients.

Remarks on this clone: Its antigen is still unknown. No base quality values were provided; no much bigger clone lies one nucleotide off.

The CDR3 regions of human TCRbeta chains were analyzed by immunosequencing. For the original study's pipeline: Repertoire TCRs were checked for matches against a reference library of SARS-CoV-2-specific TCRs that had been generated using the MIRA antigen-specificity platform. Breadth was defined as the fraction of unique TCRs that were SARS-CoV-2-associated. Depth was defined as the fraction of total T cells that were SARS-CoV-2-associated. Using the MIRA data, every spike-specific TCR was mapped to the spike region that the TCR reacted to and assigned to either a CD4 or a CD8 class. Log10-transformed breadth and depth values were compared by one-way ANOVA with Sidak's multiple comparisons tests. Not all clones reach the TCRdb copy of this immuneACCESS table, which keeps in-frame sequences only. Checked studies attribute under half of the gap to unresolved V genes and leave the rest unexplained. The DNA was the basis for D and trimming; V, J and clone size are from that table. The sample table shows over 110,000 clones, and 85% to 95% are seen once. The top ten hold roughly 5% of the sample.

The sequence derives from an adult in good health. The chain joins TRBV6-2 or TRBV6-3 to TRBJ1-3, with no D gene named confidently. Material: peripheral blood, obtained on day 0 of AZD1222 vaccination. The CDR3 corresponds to CASSYTPVRSSGNTIYF. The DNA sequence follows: TGTGCCAGCAGTTACACCCCCGTGAGGAGCTCTGGAAACACCATATATTTT.